The 32 T cell receptor beta chains below come from one sample, sequenced in a study of blood T cell repertoires in COVID-19. Using immunoSEQ multiplex PCR, the repertoire was profiled, and TCRdb retains in-frame clones only, with some absent. The sample holds some 200,000 clones, 86% seen once. The sample was peripheral blood. These receptors originate from a man of 80 years or more with acute or convalescent COVID-19.

This rearrangement joins TRBV24-1 to TRBJ2-1, with 14 bases lining up with TRBD2. Unmatched junction bases numbered 8, after V lost 2 bases and J lost 9 bases. The CDR3 is made up of 17 amino acids. Germline CDR1 is KGHDR and CDR2 is SFDVKD. CDR3 loop: CATSDSGTSGSRGEQFF. DNA of the CDR3: TGTGCCACCAGTGATTCCGGGACTAGCGGGAGCAGGGGTGAGCAGTTCTTC.

The CDR3 here is CASSGGTNLNTEAFF. For the CDR3, the DNA is TGTGCCAGCAGTGGAGGGACCAACTTGAACACTGAAGCTTTCTTT. The gene calls are TRBV27 and TRBJ1-1; the D gene is possibly TRBD1 (5 bases). The CDR3 is made up of 15 amino acids. Trimming took off 5 bases at V and 0 bases at J, with 13 bases between the two ends. CDR1 is MNHEY and CDR2 is SMNVEV in the germline V gene (reference sequence).

The V gene is TRBV7-6, the J gene TRBJ2-6; perhaps TRBD2 as D (5 bases). This CDR3 spans 14 amino acids. V was pared by 5 bases and J by 0 bases, with 5 bases between. Germline CDR1 SGHVS, CDR2 FNYEAQ. The CDR3 is CASSGSSGANVLTF. The CDR3 coding sequence is TGTGCCAGCAGCGGGAGCTCTGGGGCCAACGTCCTGACTTTC.

The chain combines TRBV5-8 with TRBJ1-2, with D unclear. Germline CDR1 and CDR2: SGHTS and YDEGEE. Trimming removed 7 bases from V and 7 bases from J, with 11 bases in between. The CDR3 totals 11 residues. CDR3 sequence reads: CASQRLLGYTF. The CDR3 DNA reads TGTGCCAGCCAGAGACTTCTTGGCTACACCTTC.

The chain couples TRBV24-1 to TRBJ1-4, with D tentatively TRBD1 (5 bases). The germline CDR1 and CDR2 sequences are KGHDR and SFDVKD. The CDR3 runs to 15 residues. V lost 3 bases to trimming and J lost 8 bases, with 15 bases between them. The CDR3 protein is CATSDGGTRGEKLFF. Here the CDR3 DNA reads TGTGCCACCAGTGATGGGGGAACCCGGGGGGAAAAACTGTTTTTT.

This chain connects TRBV18 to TRBJ2-2; the D gene is possibly TRBD1 (5 bases). Trimming pared 4 bases from V and 2 bases from J, leaving 11 bases between. Germline lookup yields CDR1 KGHSH and CDR2 LQKENI. The CDR3 is made up of 15 amino acids. The CDR3 DNA follows: TGTGCCAGCTCACGGACACCTCCAAACACCGGGGAGCTGTTTTTT. Its translation: CASSRTPPNTGELFF.

The rearrangement links TRBV15 to TRBJ2-7; 13 nucleotides agree with TRBD2. V lost 3 bases and J lost 5; bases outside the gene matches: 4. Germline V gene sequence: CDR1 LNHNV, CDR2 YYDKDF (reference sequence). The CDR3 runs to 15 residues. CDR3 sequence reads: CATSSGLAGVNEQYV. In DNA form, the CDR3 reads TGTGCCACCAGCAGCGGACTAGCGGGAGTCAACGAGCAGTACGTC.

The V call is TRBV5-5, the J call TRBJ2-1; TRBD1 agrees at 7 bases. The V and J ends lost 4 bases and 8 bases, in that order; junction bases with no gene match: 9. The CDR3 spans 14 residues. The germline V gene encodes CDR1 SGHKS and CDR2 YYEKEE (reference sequence). In DNA form, the CDR3 reads TGTGCCAGCAGCGTTAGGGGACAGCCTTATGAGCAGTTCTTC. The encoded protein is CASSVRGQPYEQFF.

The chain uses TRBV29-1 and TRBJ2-5, with D maybe TRBD2 (6 bases). The V gene's germline CDR1 is SQVTM and CDR2 ANQGSEA. The CDR3 runs to 13 residues. V was shortened by 6 bases and J by 5 bases, with 16 bases between the two germline ends. Here the CDR3 reads CSVDTSLGETQYF. CDR3 DNA: TGCAGCGTGGACACTAGCCTAGGCGAGACCCAGTACTTC.

This clone was seen more than once but under ten times. This chain links TRBV5-1 with TRBJ1-5; 8 nucleotides line up with TRBD1. The germline CDR1 and CDR2 sequences are SGHRS and YFSETQ. This CDR3 is built from 14 residues. V lost 2 bases to trimming and J lost 7 bases; unmatched junction nucleotides: 5. CDR3 region: CASSLQGDGQPQHF. The CDR3 bases are TGCGCCAGCAGCTTACAGGGGGACGGGCAGCCCCAGCATTTT.

The chain has TRBV24-1 and TRBJ2-3; D is undetermined. CDR1 KGHDR and CDR2 SFDVKD come from the germline V gene. Trimming left V 2 bases short and J 2 bases short, with 10 bases between. The CDR3 has 15 amino acids. The CDR3 region is CATSDYFGFTDTQYF. CDR3 bases: TGTGCCACCAGTGATTATTTCGGGTTCACAGATACGCAGTATTTT.

This chain connects TRBV10-3 to TRBJ1-6, with 9 positions matching TRBD1. Trimming cost V 10 bases and J 8 bases; bases outside gene matches: 15. The CDR3 runs to 16 residues. Germline CDR1 is ENHRY and CDR2 is SYGVKD. CDR3 region: CATVDRGPQGDSPLHF. DNA of the CDR3: TGTGCCACCGTGGACAGGGGCCCTCAGGGAGATTCACCCCTCCACTTT.

The rearrangement uses TRBV6-5 and TRBJ2-1; a possible D gene is TRBD2 (5 bases). Germline CDR1 MNHEY, CDR2 SVGAGI. The ends were cut back, 2 bases at V and 2 bases at J, with 10 bases in the middle. There are 15 residues in the CDR3. CDR3 in DNA: TGTGCCAGCAGTTACCGGACTCCTACCTACAATGAGCAGTTCTTC. Its protein product is CASSYRTPTYNEQFF.

V gene TRBV19 combines with J gene TRBJ1-5; tentative D call: TRBD1 (6 bases). V dropped 5 bases and J dropped 0 bases, with 14 bases sitting between them. Germline V CDR1 and CDR2: LNHDA, SQIVND (reference sequence). This CDR3 has 16 residues. This chain's CDR3 is CASSPGQYNSNQPQHF. CDR3 bases: TGTGCCAGTAGTCCTGGACAGTACAATAGCAATCAGCCCCAGCATTTT.

V is TRBV5-4 and J is TRBJ2-1; the match to TRBD2 covers 11 bases. This CDR3 spans 18 amino acids. Trimming took 0 bases from V and 2 from J; bases not matched to a gene: 7. Germline CDR1 reads SGHNT; CDR2 reads YYREEE (reference sequence). As DNA, the CDR3 is TGTGCCAGCAGCTTGGGTAGCGGGAGGGCCACCCCCTACAATGAGCAGTTCTTC. This translates into CASSLGSGRATPYNEQFF.

The chain couples TRBV6-1 to TRBJ2-3; unclear D gene. This CDR3 spans 12 amino acids. Trimming stripped 2 bases from V and 8 bases from J, with 8 bases between. Germline lookup yields CDR1 MNHNS and CDR2 SASEGT. Written as DNA, the CDR3 is TGTGCCAGCAGTGAATGGTACGGTACGCAGTATTTT. Encoded protein: CASSEWYGTQYF.

V usage is TRBV7-2 and J usage is TRBJ2-3; a weak D match, TRBD1 (6 bases). The CDR3 contains 15 residues. CDR1 and CDR2 from the germline V gene are SGHTA and FQGNSA. Trimming cost V 8 bases and J 2 bases, with 17 bases left between them. This chain's CDR3 is CASRDTRTITDTQYF. CDR3 DNA: TGTGCCAGCCGGGACACTCGAACCATCACAGATACGCAGTATTTT.

V is TRBV28 and J is TRBJ2-2; D is perhaps TRBD2 (5 bases). Trimming cost V 5 bases and J 6 bases, with 7 bases left between them. CDR1 is MDHEN and CDR2 is SYDVKM in the germline V gene. This CDR3 has 12 residues. CDR3 residues: CASSQRAGELFF. CDR3 DNA sequence: TGTGCCAGCAGTCAGAGGGCCGGGGAGCTGTTTTTT.

The chain is built from TRBV1 and TRBJ2-2; the table's D call, TRBD2, has no DNA check behind it. TRBV1 counts as a pseudogene. The CDR3 spans 14 residues. The CDR3 loop reads CTSSQSRENGELFF. Written as DNA, the CDR3 is TGCACCAGCAGCCAATCACGGGAGAACGGGGAGCTGTTTTTT.

J is TRBJ1-1 and V is TRBV11-3, with D tentatively TRBD1 (6 bases). The CDR3 contains 11 residues. The V gene lost 5 bases and the J gene lost 6 bases, with 7 bases spanning the gap. Germline CDR1 is SGHNT and CDR2 is YENEEA. The CDR3 DNA follows: TGTGCCAGCAGCGGACAGTCTGAAGCTTTCTTT. Its translation is CASSGQSEAFF.

This clone showed up just once. The genes are TRBV24-1 and TRBJ2-5; 11 bases are a match to TRBD2. Per the germline V gene, CDR1 is KGHDR and CDR2 is SFDVKD. The V and J ends lost 1 base and 1 base, in that order; junction bases with no gene match: 10. CDR3 length equals 19 residues. The CDR3 loop is CATSDFPKEGLAGQETQYF. CDR3 sequence (DNA): TGTGCCACCAGTGATTTCCCAAAGGAAGGACTAGCGGGCCAAGAGACCCAGTACTTC.

The rearrangement uses TRBV4-2 and TRBJ2-7; TRBD1 matches at 7 bases. J was trimmed by 5 bases and V by 1 base; bases with no gene match: 17. The germline V gene has CDR1 LGHNA and CDR2 YNFKEQ. There are 18 residues in the CDR3. The CDR3 coding sequence is TGTGCCAGCAGCCAAGGAGTTTGGGACAGCAAATTAAAGGACGAGCAGTACTTC. Amino acid sequence: CASSQGVWDSKLKDEQYF.

The chain carries TRBV28 and TRBJ2-7, with D tentatively TRBD2 (5 bases). The CDR3 loop spans 17 amino acids. The germline CDR1 and CDR2 sequences are MDHEN and SYDVKM. Trimming stripped 6 bases from V and 0 bases from J, with 21 bases between. The DNA for the CDR3 is TGTGCCAGCAGCTCCCCGGACCCGGGATTAAGCTCCTACGAGCAGTACTTC. Translating it yields CASSSPDPGLSSYEQYF.

This chain joins TRBV21-1 and TRBJ1-6; the tabulated D call, TRBD1, remains unverified against the DNA. TRBV21-1 is a known pseudogene. CDR3 length equals 14 residues. CDR3 loop: CASSARDRDSPLHF. CDR3 DNA sequence: TGTGCCAGCAGCGCAAGGGACAGGGATTCACCCCTCCACTTT.

The V and J genes are TRBV11-3 and TRBJ2-1, with a possible D match to TRBD2 (7 bases). Germline V gene sequence: CDR1 SGHNT, CDR2 YENEEA. This CDR3 spans 15 amino acids. Deletions cut 5 bases from V and 4 bases from J, with 15 bases between. As DNA, the CDR3 is TGTGCCAGCAGCCCTGGGGGGGGCCAGTACAATGAGCAGTTCTTC. Protein: CASSPGGGQYNEQFF.

The J gene is TRBJ1-2, the V gene TRBV6-6, with 8 bases aligning to TRBD1. Germline V CDR1 and CDR2: MNHNY, SVGAGI (reference sequence). The CDR3 has 14 amino acids. V lost 7 bases and J lost 8; bases outside the gene matches: 12. The CDR3 DNA follows: TGTGCCAGCACCGATCTCTCGGGACAGGCGGGCTACACCTTC. Its translation is CASTDLSGQAGYTF.

The V call is TRBV6-5, the J call TRBJ2-1; 12 bases fit TRBD2. The junction had 3 bases not matched to a gene; V was cut back by 7 bases and J by 2 bases. Germline V gives CDR1 MNHEY, CDR2 SVGAGI. This CDR3 comprises 15 residues. The CDR3 region has the DNA TGTGCCAGCAAAAGACTAGCGGGAGCCTACAATGAGCAGTTCTTC. Protein: CASKRLAGAYNEQFF.

The V gene is TRBV3-1 (or the pseudogene TRBV3-2), the J gene TRBJ2-1; no clear D. V dropped 0 bases and J dropped 8 bases, with 2 bases sitting between them. The CDR3 consists of 11 residues. Germline V lookup: CDR1 LGHDT, CDR2 YNNKEL (reference sequence). As DNA, the CDR3 is TGTGCCAGCAGCCAAGACTATGAGCAGTTCTTC. This codes for CASSQDYEQFF.

The chain employs TRBV6-6 and TRBJ2-2; 10 bases map to TRBD2. Germline lookup yields CDR1 MNHNY and CDR2 SVGAGI (reference sequence). CDR3 length equals 15 residues. The V gene end was trimmed by 6 bases and the J gene end by 1 base; junction bases not matched to a gene: 2. CDR3 protein: CASSRLAGNTGELFF. The CDR3 DNA follows: TGTGCCAGCAGCCGACTAGCGGGGAACACCGGGGAGCTGTTTTTT.

This sequence joins TRBV10-3 and TRBJ2-7; maybe TRBD1 (6 bases). The V end lost 2 bases, the J end lost 4 bases, and 12 bases lay between the germline ends. The CDR3 covers 14 residues. Germline V gene data show CDR1 as ENHRY and CDR2 as SYGVKD. CDR3 in DNA: TGTGCCATCAGTGAGCGCGAGGGGGATTACGAGCAGTACTTC. Encoded protein: CAISEREGDYEQYF.

The chain carries TRBV27 and TRBJ2-1; D is perhaps TRBD1 (5 bases). The germline V and J ends were trimmed by 8 bases and 8 bases, with 22 bases remaining between them. Germline lookup yields CDR1 MNHEY and CDR2 SMNVEV (reference sequence). The CDR3 is made up of 15 amino acids. The DNA of the CDR3 is TGTGCCAGCTCCCGGAACAGCAGGGTACACGATGAGCAGTTCTTC. Translation: CASSRNSRVHDEQFF.

The V and J genes are TRBV7-3 and TRBJ2-6; D gene ambiguous. CDR1 SGHTA and CDR2 FQGTGA come from the germline V gene. This CDR3 region has 16 residues. The V and J ends lost 5 bases and 0 bases respectively, with 11 bases between them. The CDR3 region has the DNA TGTGCCAGCAGCCCCCCCGGGTTCTCTGGGGCCAACGTCCTGACTTTC. Encoded protein: CASSPPGFSGANVLTF.